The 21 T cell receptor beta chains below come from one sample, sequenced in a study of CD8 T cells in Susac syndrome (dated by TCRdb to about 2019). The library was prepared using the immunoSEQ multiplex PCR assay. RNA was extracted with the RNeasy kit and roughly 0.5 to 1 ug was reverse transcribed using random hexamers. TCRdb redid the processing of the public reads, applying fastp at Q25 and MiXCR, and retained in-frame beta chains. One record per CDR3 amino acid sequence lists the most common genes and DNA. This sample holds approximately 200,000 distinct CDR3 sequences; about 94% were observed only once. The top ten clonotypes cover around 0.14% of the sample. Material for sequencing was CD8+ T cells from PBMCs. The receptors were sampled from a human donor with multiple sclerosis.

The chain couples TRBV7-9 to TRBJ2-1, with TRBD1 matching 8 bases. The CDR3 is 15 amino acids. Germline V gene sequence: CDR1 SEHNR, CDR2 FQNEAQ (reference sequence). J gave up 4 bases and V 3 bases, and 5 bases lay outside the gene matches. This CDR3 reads CASSFRDRMYNEQFF. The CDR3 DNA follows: TGTGCCAGCAGCTTTCGGGACAGGATGTACAATGAGCAGTTCTTC.

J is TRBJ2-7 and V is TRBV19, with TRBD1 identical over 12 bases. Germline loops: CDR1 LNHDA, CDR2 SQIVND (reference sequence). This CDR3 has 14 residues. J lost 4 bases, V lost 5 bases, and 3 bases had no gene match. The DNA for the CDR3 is TGTGCCAGTAGTGGGACAGGGGGCGCTTACGAGCAGTACTTC. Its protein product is CASSGTGGAYEQYF.

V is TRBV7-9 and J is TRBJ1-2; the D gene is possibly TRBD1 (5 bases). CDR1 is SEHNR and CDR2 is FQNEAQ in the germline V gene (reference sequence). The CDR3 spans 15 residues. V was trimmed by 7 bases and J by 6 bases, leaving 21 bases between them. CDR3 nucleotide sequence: TGTGCCAGCACCTTCGACTCCGGGACCCCCGATGGCTACACCTTC. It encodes CASTFDSGTPDGYTF.

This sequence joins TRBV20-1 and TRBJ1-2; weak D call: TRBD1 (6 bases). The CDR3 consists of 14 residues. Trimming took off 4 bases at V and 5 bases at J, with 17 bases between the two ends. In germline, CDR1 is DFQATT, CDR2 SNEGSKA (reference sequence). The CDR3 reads CSAILRGQGYGYTF. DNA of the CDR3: TGCAGTGCTATCCTTAGAGGGCAGGGGTATGGCTACACCTTC.

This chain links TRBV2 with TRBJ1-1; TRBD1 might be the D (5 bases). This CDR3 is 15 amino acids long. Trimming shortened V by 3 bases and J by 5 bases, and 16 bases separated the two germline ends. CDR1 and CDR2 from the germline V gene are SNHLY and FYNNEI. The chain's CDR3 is CASSEGPREVTEAFF. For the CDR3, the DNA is TGTGCCAGCAGTGAGGGGCCCCGCGAGGTTACTGAAGCTTTCTTT.

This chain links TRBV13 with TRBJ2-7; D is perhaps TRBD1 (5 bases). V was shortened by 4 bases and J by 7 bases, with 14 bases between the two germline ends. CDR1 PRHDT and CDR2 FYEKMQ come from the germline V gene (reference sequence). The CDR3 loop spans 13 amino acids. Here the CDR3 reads CASSSLTDREQYF. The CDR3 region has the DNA TGTGCCAGCAGCTCCCTGACAGACCGGGAGCAGTACTTC.

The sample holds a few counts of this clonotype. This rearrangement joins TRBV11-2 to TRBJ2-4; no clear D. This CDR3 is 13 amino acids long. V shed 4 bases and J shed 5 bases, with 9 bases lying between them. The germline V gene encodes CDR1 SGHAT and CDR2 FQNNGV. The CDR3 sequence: CASSSRTENIQYF. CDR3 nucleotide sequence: TGTGCCAGCAGCTCCCGGACGGAAAACATTCAGTACTTC.

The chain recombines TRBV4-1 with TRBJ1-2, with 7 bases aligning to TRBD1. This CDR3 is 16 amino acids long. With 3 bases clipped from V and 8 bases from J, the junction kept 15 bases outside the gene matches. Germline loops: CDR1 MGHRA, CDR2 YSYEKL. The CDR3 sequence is CASSHLMQGDYGGYTF. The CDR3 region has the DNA TGCGCCAGCAGCCATTTAATGCAGGGGGATTACGGAGGCTACACCTTC.

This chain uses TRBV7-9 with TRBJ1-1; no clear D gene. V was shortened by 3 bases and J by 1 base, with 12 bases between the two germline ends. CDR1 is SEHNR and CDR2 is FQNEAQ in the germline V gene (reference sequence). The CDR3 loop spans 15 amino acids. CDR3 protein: CASSFPLKSNTEAFF. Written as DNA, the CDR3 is TGTGCCAGCAGCTTCCCCCTGAAGTCGAACACTGAAGCTTTCTTT. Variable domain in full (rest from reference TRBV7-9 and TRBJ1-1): DTGVSQNPRHKITKRGQNVTFRCDPISEHNRLYWYRQTLGQGPEFLTYFQNEAQLEKSRLLSDRFSAERPKGSFSTLEIQRTEQGDSAMYLCASSFPLKSNTEAFFGQGTRLTVV.

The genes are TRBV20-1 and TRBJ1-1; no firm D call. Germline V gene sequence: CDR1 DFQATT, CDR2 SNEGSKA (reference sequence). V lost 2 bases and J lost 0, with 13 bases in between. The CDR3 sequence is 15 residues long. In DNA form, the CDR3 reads TGCAGTGCTAGACCGATCGACACGGTGAACACTGAAGCTTTCTTT. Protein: CSARPIDTVNTEAFF.

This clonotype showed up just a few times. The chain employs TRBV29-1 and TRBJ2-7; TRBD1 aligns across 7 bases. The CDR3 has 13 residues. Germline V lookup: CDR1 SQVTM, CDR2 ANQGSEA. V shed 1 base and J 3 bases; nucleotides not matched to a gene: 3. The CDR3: CSVEGDRNYEQYF. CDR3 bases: TGCAGCGTTGAAGGGGACAGAAACTACGAGCAGTACTTC.

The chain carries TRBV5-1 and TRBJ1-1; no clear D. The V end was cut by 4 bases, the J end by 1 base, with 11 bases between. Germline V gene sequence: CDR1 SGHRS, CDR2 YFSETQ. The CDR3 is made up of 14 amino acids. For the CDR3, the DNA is TGCGCCAGCAGCCTCCCCTACGCGAACACTGAAGCTTTCTTT. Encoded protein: CASSLPYANTEAFF.

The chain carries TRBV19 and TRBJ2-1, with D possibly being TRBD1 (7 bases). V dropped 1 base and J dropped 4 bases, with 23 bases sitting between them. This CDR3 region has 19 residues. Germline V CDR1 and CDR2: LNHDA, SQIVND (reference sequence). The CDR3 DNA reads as TGTGCCAGTAGTATAGCAGGGGGGCCACCCCCGGGGGTATACAATGAGCAGTTCTTC. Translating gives CASSIAGGPPPGVYNEQFF.

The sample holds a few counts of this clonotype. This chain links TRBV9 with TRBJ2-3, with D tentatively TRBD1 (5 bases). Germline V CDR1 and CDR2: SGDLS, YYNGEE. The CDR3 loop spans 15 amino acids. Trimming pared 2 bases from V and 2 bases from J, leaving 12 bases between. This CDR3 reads CASSVEGHPTDTQYF. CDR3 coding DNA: TGTGCCAGCAGCGTCGAAGGACACCCCACAGATACGCAGTATTTT.

The CDR3 DNA reads TGCGCCAGCAGCTTGGAAGGACGGCGGGGGCCTCAAGAGACCCAGTACTTC. The encoded protein is CASSLEGRRGPQETQYF. The chain combines TRBV5-1 with TRBJ2-5; D perhaps matches TRBD2 (7 bases). This CDR3 spans 17 amino acids. In germline, CDR1 is SGHRS, CDR2 YFSETQ. V was clipped by 0 bases and J by 2 bases, with 17 bases between them.

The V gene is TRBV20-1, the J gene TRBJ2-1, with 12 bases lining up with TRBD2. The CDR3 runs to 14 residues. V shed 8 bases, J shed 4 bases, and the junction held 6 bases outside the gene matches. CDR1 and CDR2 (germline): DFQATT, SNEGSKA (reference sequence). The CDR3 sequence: CSCAGTSGYNEQFF. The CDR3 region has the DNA TGCAGTTGCGCGGGGACTAGCGGGTACAATGAGCAGTTCTTC.

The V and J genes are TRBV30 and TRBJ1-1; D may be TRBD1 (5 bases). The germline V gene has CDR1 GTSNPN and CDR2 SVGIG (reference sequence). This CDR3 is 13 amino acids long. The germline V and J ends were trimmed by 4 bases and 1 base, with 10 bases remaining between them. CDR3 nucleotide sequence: TGTGCCTGGAACCCACAGGAGAACACTGAAGCTTTCTTT. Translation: CAWNPQENTEAFF.

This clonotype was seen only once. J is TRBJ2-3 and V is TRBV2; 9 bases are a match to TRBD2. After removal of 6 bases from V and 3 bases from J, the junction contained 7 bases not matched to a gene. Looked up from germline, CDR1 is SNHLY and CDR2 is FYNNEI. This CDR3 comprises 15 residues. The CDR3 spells CASRGGSGRTDTQYF. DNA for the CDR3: TGTGCCAGCAGGGGTGGTAGCGGGAGAACAGATACGCAGTATTTT.

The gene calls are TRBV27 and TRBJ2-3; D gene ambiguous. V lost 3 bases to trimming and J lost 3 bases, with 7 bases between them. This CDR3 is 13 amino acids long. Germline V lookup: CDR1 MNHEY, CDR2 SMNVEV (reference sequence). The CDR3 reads CASSFRVTDTQYF. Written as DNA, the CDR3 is TGTGCCAGCAGTTTCCGGGTAACAGATACGCAGTATTTT.

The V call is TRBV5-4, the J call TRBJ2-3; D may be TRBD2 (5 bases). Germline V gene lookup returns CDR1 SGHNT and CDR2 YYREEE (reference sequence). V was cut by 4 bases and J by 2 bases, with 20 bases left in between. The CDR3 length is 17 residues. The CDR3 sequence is CASSTLRLDSFTDTQYF. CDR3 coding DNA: TGTGCCAGCAGCACCTTACGTCTGGACTCCTTCACAGATACGCAGTATTTT.

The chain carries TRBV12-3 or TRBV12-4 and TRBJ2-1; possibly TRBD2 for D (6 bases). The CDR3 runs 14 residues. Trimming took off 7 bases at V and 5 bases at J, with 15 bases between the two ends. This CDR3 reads CASTEGLPDNEQFF. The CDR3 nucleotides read TGTGCCAGCACCGAGGGACTGCCGGACAATGAGCAGTTCTTC.